A single sample gave rise to the 2 T cell receptor beta chains below, sequenced in a study of blood T cell repertoires in COVID-19. Libraries were prepared by immunoSEQ multiplex PCR; TCRdb keeps only in-frame clonotypes and omits some of them. In the table there are 300,000 to 450,000 clones, approximately 90% of which are singletons. Sequencing input: PBMCs or T cells enriched from blood (not recorded which). The source of these receptors is a woman aged 18-35 years who had recovered from COVID-19.

The chain recombines TRBV6-1 with TRBJ1-6; TRBD1 aligns across 11 bases. Per germline, CDR1 MNHNS and CDR2 SASEGT. This CDR3 spans 16 amino acids. J gave up 12 bases and V 1 base, and 8 bases lay outside the gene matches. DNA for the CDR3: TGTGCCAGCAGTGAAGGGGACAGGGGGAAGAGGGTACCCCTCCACTTT. This translates into CASSEGDRGKRVPLHF.

The gene calls are TRBV5-4 and TRBJ1-3, with TRBD1 matching 10 bases. Germline assignment: CDR1 SGHNT and CDR2 YYREEE (reference sequence). The CDR3 consists of 15 residues. J was trimmed by 4 bases and V by 0 bases; bases with no gene match: 1. CDR3 DNA: TGTGCCAGCAGCTTGGGACAGGGGGCAGGAAACACCATATATTTT. It codes for CASSLGQGAGNTIYF.